This T cell receptor beta chain was observed in a study of PD-L1 blockade in urothelial cancer. This clone was seen once. Germline assignment: CDR1 ENHRY and CDR2 SYGVKD. Trimming cost V 5 bases and J 2 bases; bases outside gene matches: 13. This CDR3 region has 17 residues. Method: immunoSEQ multiplex PCR; TCRdb's copy keeps in-frame clones and lacks some. Of tens of thousands of clones in the sample, 75% to 95% were seen once. The clonotype was recovered from a man between 65 and 85 years old with urothelial cancer. The chain links TRBV10-3 to TRBJ2-5, with 8 bases fitting TRBD2. The source material was PBMCs, sampled around atezolizumab (anti-PD-L1) treatment. As DNA, the CDR3 is TGTGCCATCAGTCCCCGACCGGGACTAGATAGACAAGAGACCCAGTACTTC. Translated, it gives CAISPRPGLDRQETQYF.